A single TCR beta chain is shown here with its context. Per the germline V gene, CDR1 is LGHNA and CDR2 is YSLEER. The CDR3 runs 14 residues. V dropped 5 bases and J dropped 5 bases, with 10 bases sitting between them. This record comes from a study of CD8+CD57+ T cells in acquired aplastic anemia. Study information: Sorted CD4+ and CD8+ cells gave an average of 3.2 ug of DNA.

The use of genomic DNA as template underpinned the TCR beta VDJ and CDR3 profiling. Via MiXCR, TCRdb re-called the reads, giving one row per CDR3 protein. The sample has around 430,000 distinct CDR3 sequences, approximately 32% seen once. Only patients with CD8+CD57+ cell expansion on flow cytometry were chosen for sequencing. There were no patients without severe acquired aplastic anemia. Among the patients, none had received any therapy at the time of blood sampling. This clonotype originated in a human donor with aplastic anemia. The chain recombines TRBV4-3 with TRBJ1-6; D not resolved. The sequenced sample was sorted CD4+, CD8+, or CD8+CD57+ T cells (not recorded which) from PBMCs. This CDR3 is CASSYGRDNSPLHF. Here the CDR3 DNA reads TGCGCCAGCAGCTACGGACGGGATAATTCACCCCTCCACTTT.